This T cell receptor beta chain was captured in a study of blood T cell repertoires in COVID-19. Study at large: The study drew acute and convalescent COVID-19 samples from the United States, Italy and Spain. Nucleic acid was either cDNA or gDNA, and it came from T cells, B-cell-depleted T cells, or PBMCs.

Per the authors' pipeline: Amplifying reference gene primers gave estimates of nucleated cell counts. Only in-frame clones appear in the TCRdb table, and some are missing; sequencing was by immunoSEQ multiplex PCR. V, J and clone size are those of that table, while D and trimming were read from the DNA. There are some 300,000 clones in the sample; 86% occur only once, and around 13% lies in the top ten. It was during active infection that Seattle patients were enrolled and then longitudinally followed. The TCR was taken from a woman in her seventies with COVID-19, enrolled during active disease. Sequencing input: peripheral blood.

The CDR3 region is CASRGGQGTEAFF. The DNA for the CDR3 is TGTGCCAGCAGGGGGGGACAGGGCACTGAAGCTTTCTTT. The J gene is TRBJ1-1, the V gene TRBV27; 9 bases match TRBD1. V shed 6 bases, J shed 4 bases, and the junction held 3 bases outside the gene matches. In germline, CDR1 is MNHEY, CDR2 SMNVEV (reference sequence). The CDR3 contains 13 residues.